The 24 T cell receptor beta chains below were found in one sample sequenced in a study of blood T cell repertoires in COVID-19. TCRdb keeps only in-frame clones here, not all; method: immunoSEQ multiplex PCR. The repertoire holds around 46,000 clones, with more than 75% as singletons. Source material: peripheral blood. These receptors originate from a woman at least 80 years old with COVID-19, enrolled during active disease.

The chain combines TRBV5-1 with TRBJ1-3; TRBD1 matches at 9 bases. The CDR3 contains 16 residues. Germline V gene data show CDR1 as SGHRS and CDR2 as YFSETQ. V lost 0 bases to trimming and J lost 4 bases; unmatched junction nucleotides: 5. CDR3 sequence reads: CASSLASGTGGNTIYF. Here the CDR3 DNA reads TGCGCCAGCAGCTTGGCATCCGGGACAGGGGGAAACACCATATATTTT. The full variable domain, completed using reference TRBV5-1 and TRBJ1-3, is KAGVTQTPRYLIKTRGQQVTLSCSPISGHRSVSWYQQTPGQGLQFLFEYFSETQRNKGNFPGRFSGRQFSNSRSEMNVSTLELGDSALYLCASSLASGTGGNTIYFGEGSWLTVV.

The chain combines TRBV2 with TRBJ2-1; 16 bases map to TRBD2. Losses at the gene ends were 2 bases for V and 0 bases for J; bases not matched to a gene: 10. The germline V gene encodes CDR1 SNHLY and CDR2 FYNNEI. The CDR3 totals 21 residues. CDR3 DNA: TGTGCCAGCAGTGAATGGGGGACTAGCGGGAGGGCCCTGAGCTCCTACAATGAGCAGTTCTTC. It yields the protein CASSEWGTSGRALSSYNEQFF.

The CDR3 region is CATSRGGQTTNQPQHF. Written as DNA, the CDR3 is TGTGCCACCAGCAGAGGAGGACAGACAACAAATCAGCCCCAGCATTTT. This chain uses TRBV15 with TRBJ1-5, with a possible D match to TRBD1 (6 bases). Trimming shortened V by 1 base and J by 4 bases, and 14 bases separated the two germline ends. This CDR3 has 16 residues. Germline V gene lookup returns CDR1 LNHNV and CDR2 YYDKDF (reference sequence).

This CDR3 reads CASCPAPVPIPTPETQYF. CDR3 DNA sequence: TGCGCCAGCTGCCCCGCTCCGGTTCCCATACCCACCCCCGAGACCCAGTACTTC. The J gene is TRBJ2-5, the V gene TRBV5-1; D remains unclear. CDR3 length equals 18 residues. Deletions cut 7 bases from V and 5 bases from J, with 30 bases between. From germline, CDR1 is SGHRS and CDR2 YFSETQ.

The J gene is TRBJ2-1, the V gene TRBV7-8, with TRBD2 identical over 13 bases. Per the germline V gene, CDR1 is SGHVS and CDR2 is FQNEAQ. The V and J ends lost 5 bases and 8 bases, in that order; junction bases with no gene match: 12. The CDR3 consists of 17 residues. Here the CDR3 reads CASSARLAGGLADEQFF. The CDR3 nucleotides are TGTGCCAGCAGCGCCCGACTAGCGGGGGGACTCGCGGATGAGCAGTTCTTC.

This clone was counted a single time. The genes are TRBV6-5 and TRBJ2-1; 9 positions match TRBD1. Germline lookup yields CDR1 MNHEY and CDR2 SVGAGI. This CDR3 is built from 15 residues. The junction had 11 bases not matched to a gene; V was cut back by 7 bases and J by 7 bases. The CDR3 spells CASTPGGTGRNEQFF. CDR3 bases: TGTGCCAGCACCCCAGGGGGGACAGGGCGGAATGAGCAGTTCTTC.

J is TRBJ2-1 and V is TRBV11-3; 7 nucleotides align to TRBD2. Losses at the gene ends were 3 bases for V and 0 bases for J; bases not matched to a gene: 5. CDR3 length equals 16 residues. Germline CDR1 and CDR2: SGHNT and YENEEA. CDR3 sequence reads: CASSFGGSRSYNEQFF. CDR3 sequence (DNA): TGTGCCAGCAGCTTCGGCGGGAGCCGCTCCTACAATGAGCAGTTCTTC.

CDR3 DNA sequence: TGTGCCAGCTCACCTGGGACTAGCGGGAGAACTGAGCAGTTCTTC. It is translated as CASSPGTSGRTEQFF. This chain links TRBV18 with TRBJ2-1; the match to TRBD2 covers 14 bases. Germline CDR1 KGHSH, CDR2 LQKENI. With V trimmed by 3 bases and J by 9 bases, 4 bases remained unmatched. The CDR3 contains 15 residues.

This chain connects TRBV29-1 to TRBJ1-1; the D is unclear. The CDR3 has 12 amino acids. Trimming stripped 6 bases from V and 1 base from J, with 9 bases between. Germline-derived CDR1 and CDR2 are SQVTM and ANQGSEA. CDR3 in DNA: TGCAGCGTATGCGAGGGGAACACTGAAGCTTTCTTT. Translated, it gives CSVCEGNTEAFF.

CDR3: CASSQATGGTEAFF. CDR3 bases: TGTGCCAGCAGCCAGGCGACGGGTGGGACTGAAGCTTTCTTT. The genes are TRBV4-2 and TRBJ1-1, with D unclear. V was cut by 3 bases and J by 5 bases, with 13 bases left in between. This CDR3 spans 14 amino acids. Germline-derived CDR1 and CDR2 are LGHNA and YNFKEQ.

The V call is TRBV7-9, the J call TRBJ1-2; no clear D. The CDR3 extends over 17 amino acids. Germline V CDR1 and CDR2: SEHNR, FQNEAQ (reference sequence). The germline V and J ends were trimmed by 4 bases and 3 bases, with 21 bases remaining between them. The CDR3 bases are TGTGCCAGCAGCTCCTCGACCGCCGACATGTCTTACTATGGCTACACCTTC. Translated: CASSSSTADMSYYGYTF. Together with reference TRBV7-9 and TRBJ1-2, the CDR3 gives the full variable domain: DTGVSQNPRHKITKRGQNVTFRCDPISEHNRLYWYRQTLGQGPEFLTYFQNEAQLEKSRLLSDRFSAERPKGSFSTLEIQRTEQGDSAMYLCASSSSTADMSYYGYTFGSGTRLTVV.

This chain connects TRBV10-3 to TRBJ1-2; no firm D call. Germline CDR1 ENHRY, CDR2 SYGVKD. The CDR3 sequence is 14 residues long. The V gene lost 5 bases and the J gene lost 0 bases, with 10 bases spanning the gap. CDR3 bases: TGTGCCATCAGTCAGGCCGACACTAACTATGGCTACACCTTC. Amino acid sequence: CAISQADTNYGYTF.

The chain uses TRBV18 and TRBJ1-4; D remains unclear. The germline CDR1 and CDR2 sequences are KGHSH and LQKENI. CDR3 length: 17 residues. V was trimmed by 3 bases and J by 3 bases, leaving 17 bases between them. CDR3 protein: CASSPRTVSTSNEKLFF. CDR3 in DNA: TGTGCCAGCTCACCCCGCACGGTGAGCACTTCTAATGAAAAACTGTTTTTT.

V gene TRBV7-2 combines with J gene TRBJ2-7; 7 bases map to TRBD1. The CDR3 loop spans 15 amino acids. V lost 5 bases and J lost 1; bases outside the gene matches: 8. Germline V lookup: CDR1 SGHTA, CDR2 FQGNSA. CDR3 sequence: CASSPSWDSSYEQYF. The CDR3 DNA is TGTGCCAGCAGCCCCTCTTGGGACAGTTCCTACGAGCAGTACTTC.

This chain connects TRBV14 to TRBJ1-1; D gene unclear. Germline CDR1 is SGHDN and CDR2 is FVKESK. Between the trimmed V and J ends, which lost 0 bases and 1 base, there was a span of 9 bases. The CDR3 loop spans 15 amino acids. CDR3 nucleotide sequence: TGTGCCAGCAGCCAAGACCGCCGGTGGAACACTGAAGCTTTCTTT. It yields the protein CASSQDRRWNTEAFF.

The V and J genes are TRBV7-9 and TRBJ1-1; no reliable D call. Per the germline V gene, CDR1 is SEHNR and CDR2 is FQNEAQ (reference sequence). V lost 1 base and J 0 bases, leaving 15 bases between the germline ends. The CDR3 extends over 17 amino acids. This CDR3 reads CASSLEREDLLNTEAFF. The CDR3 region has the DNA TGTGCCAGCAGCTTAGAAAGGGAGGACCTATTGAACACTGAAGCTTTCTTT.

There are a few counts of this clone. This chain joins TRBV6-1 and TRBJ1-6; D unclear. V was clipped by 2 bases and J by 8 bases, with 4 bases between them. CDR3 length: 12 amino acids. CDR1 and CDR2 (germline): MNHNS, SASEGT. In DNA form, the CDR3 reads TGTGCCAGCAGTGAAACGGATTCACCCCTCCACTTT. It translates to CASSETDSPLHF.

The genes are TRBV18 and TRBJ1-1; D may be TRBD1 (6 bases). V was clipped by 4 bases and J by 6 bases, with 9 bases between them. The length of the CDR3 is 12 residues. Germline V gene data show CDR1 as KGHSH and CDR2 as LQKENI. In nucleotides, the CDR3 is TGTGCCAGCTCACTAACAGGGCCTGAAGCTTTCTTT. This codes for CASSLTGPEAFF.

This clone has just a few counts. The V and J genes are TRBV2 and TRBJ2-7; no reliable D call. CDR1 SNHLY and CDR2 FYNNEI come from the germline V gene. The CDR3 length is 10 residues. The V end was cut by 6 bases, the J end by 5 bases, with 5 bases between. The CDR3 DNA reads TGTGCCAGCAGACTAAACGAGCAGTACTTC. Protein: CASRLNEQYF.

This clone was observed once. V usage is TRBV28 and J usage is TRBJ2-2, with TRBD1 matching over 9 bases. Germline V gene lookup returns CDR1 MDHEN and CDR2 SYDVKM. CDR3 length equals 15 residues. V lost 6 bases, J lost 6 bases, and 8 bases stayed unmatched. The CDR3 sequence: CASSLTGTGSGELFF. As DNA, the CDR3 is TGTGCCAGCAGCTTAACCGGGACAGGGTCCGGGGAGCTGTTTTTT.

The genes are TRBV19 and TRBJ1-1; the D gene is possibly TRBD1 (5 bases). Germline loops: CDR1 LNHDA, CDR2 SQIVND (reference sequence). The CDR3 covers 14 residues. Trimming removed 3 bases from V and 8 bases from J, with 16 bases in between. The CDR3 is CASSIDAGRGEAFF. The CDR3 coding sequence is TGTGCCAGTAGTATCGATGCGGGACGGGGGGAAGCTTTCTTT.

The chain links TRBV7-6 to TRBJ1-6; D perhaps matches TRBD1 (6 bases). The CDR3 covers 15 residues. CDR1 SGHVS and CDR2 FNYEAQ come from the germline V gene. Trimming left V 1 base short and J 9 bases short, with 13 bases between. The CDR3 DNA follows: TGTGCCAGCAGCTTAGTAGGGGGTTTCGGTTCACCCCTCCACTTT. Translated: CASSLVGGFGSPLHF.

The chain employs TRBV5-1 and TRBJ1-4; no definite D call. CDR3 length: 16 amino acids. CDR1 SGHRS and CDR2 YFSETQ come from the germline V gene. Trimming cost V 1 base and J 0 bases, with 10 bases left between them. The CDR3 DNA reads TGCGCCAGCAGCTTGAAGCCCGCTGCAACTAATGAAAAACTGTTTTTT. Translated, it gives CASSLKPAATNEKLFF.

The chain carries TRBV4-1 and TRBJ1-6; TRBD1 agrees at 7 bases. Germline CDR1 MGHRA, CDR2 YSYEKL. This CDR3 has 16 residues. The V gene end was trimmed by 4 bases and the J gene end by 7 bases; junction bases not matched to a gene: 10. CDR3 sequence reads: CASSPGISGQNSPLHF. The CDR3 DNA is TGCGCCAGCAGCCCTGGCATTTCGGGACAGAATTCACCCCTCCACTTT.